This TCR beta chain was found in a study of shared clonotypes between healthy human individuals. General study results and limits: Rarefaction analysis demonstrated incomplete sorted-subset sequencing notwithstanding large depth. The study sampled only blood, and tissue repertoires likely differ.

Remarks on this clone: Its antigen is not known.

Naive CD8 cells, CD45RO-negative and positively selected for CCR7, excluded terminally differentiated effector memory CD45RA+ cells. There were only Caucasian adults among the donors, and all lived in Nashville, Tennessee. Deep-level settings were used for running the assay. The assay was immunoSEQ multiplex PCR, and TCRdb's table has in-frame clones only and misses some. The table has hundreds of thousands of clones, 85% to 95% seen once. The sample comprised naive CD8+ T cells sorted from blood. The sequence was collected from a woman in her 30s in good health.

The CDR3 DNA follows: TGTGCCAGCAGCCAAGAAGGAGGTCTGCACTCCTACGAGCAGTACTTC. Translating it yields CASSQEGGLHSYEQYF. The chain combines TRBV14 with TRBJ2-7, with D maybe TRBD2 (5 bases). Trimming took off 0 bases at V and 0 bases at J, with 12 bases between the two ends. The CDR3 spans 16 residues. Germline loops: CDR1 SGHDN, CDR2 FVKESK.